This passage covers 24 T cell receptor beta chains from one sample sequenced in a study of blood T cell repertoires in COVID-19. Clones were read by immunoSEQ multiplex PCR, and TCRdb kept only the in-frame ones, dropping some. This sample has some 300,000 clones, with 85% to 90% found just once. The sequenced sample consisted of PBMCs or T cells enriched from blood (not recorded which). The receptors here all came from a woman in her forties or fifties who had been exposed to COVID-19.

In its sample, this clone was seen a few times. The DNA for the CDR3 is TGCGCCAGCAGCTTGGGGGCGAAGACCCAGTACTTC. Translation: CASSLGAKTQYF. The J gene is TRBJ2-5, the V gene TRBV5-1; no clear D. The V gene's germline CDR1 is SGHRS and CDR2 YFSETQ. The V end lost 0 bases, the J end lost 6 bases, and 6 bases lay between the germline ends. The length of the CDR3 is 12 residues.

CDR3 DNA: TGTGCCAGCAGCCAAGGCCAGACAGGGGCCGGCTACGAGCAGTACTTC. It codes for CASSQGQTGAGYEQYF. The genes are TRBV4-2 and TRBJ2-7, with 8 nucleotides matching TRBD1. Trimming removed 1 base from V and 3 bases from J; junction bases left unmatched: 8. Germline V gene sequence: CDR1 LGHNA, CDR2 YNFKEQ. The CDR3 sequence is 16 residues long.

The chain couples TRBV1 to TRBJ2-3; the table's TRBD2 call for D was not verified on the DNA. TRBV1 corresponds to a pseudogene. CDR3 length equals 18 residues. CDR3 sequence (DNA): TGCACCAGCAGCCAAGCGGGTCGGCTAGCGGGTCTAACTTATACGCAGTATTTT. This gives the protein CTSSQAGRLAGLTYTQYF.

The genes are TRBV19 and TRBJ1-1, with D hard to call. Germline values: CDR1 LNHDA, CDR2 SQIVND (reference sequence). Trimming took 9 bases from V and 7 from J, leaving 15 bases between them. This CDR3 contains 12 residues. The DNA for the CDR3 is TGTGCCAGCTCCCTTACCCCGGGTGAAGCTTTCTTT. Translation gives CASSLTPGEAFF.

J is TRBJ2-7 and V is TRBV5-1; 8 bases match TRBD1. The CDR3 runs to 14 residues. Germline V gene sequence: CDR1 SGHRS, CDR2 YFSETQ. With V trimmed by 3 bases and J by 5 bases, 7 bases remained unmatched. The CDR3 region is CASSWTDRVHEQYF. CDR3 coding DNA: TGCGCCAGCAGCTGGACGGACAGGGTGCACGAGCAGTACTTC. The variable domain in full, completed from reference TRBV5-1 and TRBJ2-7, reads KAGVTQTPRYLIKTRGQQVTLSCSPISGHRSVSWYQQTPGQGLQFLFEYFSETQRNKGNFPGRFSGRQFSNSRSEMNVSTLELGDSALYLCASSWTDRVHEQYFGPGTRLTVT.

CDR3 coding DNA: TGTGCCAGCTCACCATTCCCCCCCAGGGGCGATCAGCCCCAGCATTTT. It specifies CASSPFPPRGDQPQHF. J is TRBJ1-5 and V is TRBV18; tentatively, D is TRBD1 (6 bases). Per the germline V gene, CDR1 is KGHSH and CDR2 is LQKENI. Trimming took off 2 bases at V and 5 bases at J, with 16 bases between the two ends. The CDR3 runs 16 residues. Drawing the rest from reference TRBV18 and TRBJ1-5, the complete variable domain is NAGVMQNPRHLVRRRGQEARLRCSPMKGHSHVYWYRQLPEEGLKFMVYLQKENIIDESGMPKERFSAEFPKEGPSILRIQQVVRGDSAAYFCASSPFPPRGDQPQHFGDGTRLSIL.

The chain has TRBV7-9 and TRBJ2-5; D is possibly TRBD2 (6 bases). CDR1 is SEHNR and CDR2 is FQNEAQ in the germline V gene (reference sequence). V gave up 7 bases and J gave up 9 bases, with 24 bases separating them. The CDR3 sequence is 15 residues long. The CDR3 region is CASTNPGDPGTAQYF. CDR3 bases: TGTGCCAGCACCAACCCCGGGGACCCGGGGACTGCCCAGTACTTC.

V and J are TRBV5-1 and TRBJ1-2; possibly TRBD1 for D (6 bases). V was pared by 1 base and J by 0 bases, with 19 bases between. In germline, CDR1 is SGHRS, CDR2 YFSETQ. This CDR3 region has 18 residues. CDR3 sequence: CASSLYPQGRTTNYGYTF. Written as DNA, the CDR3 is TGCGCCAGCAGCTTGTACCCTCAGGGGCGGACAACTAACTATGGCTACACCTTC.

The chain employs TRBV7-9 and TRBJ1-1; 9 nucleotides align to TRBD1. The CDR3 runs to 15 residues. Trimming took 5 bases from V and 5 from J; bases not matched to a gene: 9. CDR1 and CDR2 from the germline V gene are SEHNR and FQNEAQ (reference sequence). The chain's CDR3 is CASSLQQGARTEAFF. In DNA, the CDR3 is TGTGCCAGCAGCCTTCAACAGGGGGCGCGGACTGAAGCTTTCTTT. Full variable domain (remainder filled in from reference TRBV7-9 and TRBJ1-1): DTGVSQNPRHKITKRGQNVTFRCDPISEHNRLYWYRQTLGQGPEFLTYFQNEAQLEKSRLLSDRFSAERPKGSFSTLEIQRTEQGDSAMYLCASSLQQGARTEAFFGQGTRLTVV.

The rearrangement joins TRBV30 to TRBJ2-5, with a weak D call TRBD2 (5 bases). V lost 0 bases, J lost 0 bases, and 17 bases lay in between. The germline V gene encodes CDR1 GTSNPN and CDR2 SVGIG (reference sequence). The length of the CDR3 is 17 residues. This CDR3 reads CAWSVQWAGVYQETQYF. Here the CDR3 DNA reads TGTGCCTGGAGTGTACAGTGGGCGGGTGTGTACCAAGAGACCCAGTACTTC.

The chain has TRBV30 and TRBJ1-5; 7 bases are shared with TRBD1. The CDR3 extends over 15 amino acids. Germline values: CDR1 GTSNPN, CDR2 SVGIG (reference sequence). J was trimmed by 6 bases and V by 3 bases; bases with no gene match: 11. This CDR3 is CAWSRTGSVGQPQHF. The CDR3 region has the DNA TGTGCCTGGAGCAGGACAGGATCAGTCGGTCAGCCCCAGCATTTT.

The chain is built from TRBV5-1 and TRBJ1-2; TRBD1 is a possible D gene (5 bases). The CDR3 spans 17 residues. Germline CDR1 is SGHRS and CDR2 is YFSETQ. V lost 0 bases, J lost 4 bases, and 19 bases lay in between. This CDR3 reads CASSLAWSRAVSYGYTF. CDR3 coding DNA: TGCGCCAGCAGCTTGGCGTGGAGCAGGGCGGTTAGCTATGGCTACACCTTC.

The chain uses TRBV24-1 and TRBJ2-2; TRBD2 aligns across 9 bases. The germline V gene encodes CDR1 KGHDR and CDR2 SFDVKD. V lost 7 bases and J lost 4; bases outside the gene matches: 6. The CDR3 extends over 15 amino acids. CDR3 region: CATSPAGGTTGELFF. CDR3 coding DNA: TGTGCCACCAGCCCAGCGGGGGGCACCACCGGGGAGCTGTTTTTT.

The J gene is TRBJ1-2, the V gene TRBV27; 7 nucleotides line up with TRBD1. The germline V gene encodes CDR1 MNHEY and CDR2 SMNVEV (reference sequence). CDR3 length: 15 residues. Trimming cost V 4 bases and J 6 bases; bases outside gene matches: 11. Here the CDR3 DNA reads TGTGCCAGCAGTTCGATCAGGGGGGTTAGAGATGGCTACACCTTC. Translating it yields CASSSIRGVRDGYTF.

Details on this clone: This same CDR3 is encoded by further DNA sequences in the sample. The V call is TRBV7-2, the J call TRBJ2-3; unclear D gene. The CDR3 spans 14 residues. Between the trimmed V and J ends, which lost 0 bases and 2 bases, there was a span of 6 bases. CDR1 and CDR2 from the germline V gene are SGHTA and FQGNSA. CDR3: CASSLAGVTDTQYF. The CDR3 DNA reads as TGTGCCAGCAGCTTAGCGGGCGTCACAGATACGCAGTATTTT.

This rearrangement joins TRBV5-4 to TRBJ2-2; 10 bases align to TRBD2. The V segment lost 3 bases and the J segment 4 bases; nucleotides outside the gene matches: 6. In germline, CDR1 is SGHNT, CDR2 YYREEE (reference sequence). The CDR3 is 16 amino acids. DNA for the CDR3: TGTGCCAGCAGCTCTTTGACTAGCGGGCCCACCGGGGAGCTGTTTTTT. It translates to CASSSLTSGPTGELFF.

The chain couples TRBV3-1 (or the pseudogene TRBV3-2) to TRBJ1-1; no clear D. Germline lookup yields CDR1 LGHDT and CDR2 YNNKEL (reference sequence). This CDR3 region has 15 residues. V lost 0 bases and J 1 base, leaving 9 bases between the germline ends. The chain's CDR3 is CASSQERVRNTEAFF. CDR3 nucleotides: TGTGCCAGCAGCCAAGAGAGGGTTCGGAACACTGAAGCTTTCTTT.

The J gene is TRBJ2-1, the V gene TRBV19; a weak D match, TRBD1 (5 bases). Between the trimmed V and J ends, which lost 4 bases and 8 bases, there was a span of 12 bases. The CDR3 contains 13 residues. The germline V gene encodes CDR1 LNHDA and CDR2 SQIVND (reference sequence). The CDR3 region is CASSTILGHEQFF. The CDR3 region has the DNA TGTGCCAGTAGTACTATCCTGGGGCATGAGCAGTTCTTC.

The rearrangement links TRBV27 to TRBJ1-4; D is perhaps TRBD1 (5 bases). CDR1 is MNHEY, CDR2 SMNVEV, per germline (reference sequence). The V end was cut by 6 bases, the J end by 0 bases, with 11 bases between. This CDR3 comprises 15 residues. The CDR3 DNA reads as TGTGCCAGCAGACCGACAGCCGCAACTAATGAAAAACTGTTTTTT. Translated: CASRPTAATNEKLFF.

The chain links TRBV15 to TRBJ2-5; TRBD1 matches at 7 bases. Germline V gene data show CDR1 as LNHNV and CDR2 as YYDKDF (reference sequence). V shed 1 base, J shed 9 bases, and the junction held 20 bases outside the gene matches. The CDR3 runs 18 residues. CDR3 nucleotide sequence: TGTGCCACCAGCAGAGGCGTCGAGACAGGGATCATTTTGTCGGCCCAGTACTTC. As protein: CATSRGVETGIILSAQYF.

This clone was seen a single time. This chain uses TRBV5-1 with TRBJ1-6, with TRBD1 matching 9 bases. The CDR3 is 19 amino acids. Trimming took 0 bases from V and 7 from J; bases not matched to a gene: 14. CDR1 is SGHRS, CDR2 YFSETQ, per germline. This CDR3 is CASSLEYRGLVSWNSPLHF. The CDR3 DNA follows: TGCGCCAGCAGCTTGGAATACAGGGGGCTCGTATCGTGGAATTCACCCCTCCACTTT.

The J gene is TRBJ1-5, the V gene TRBV4-1, with a weak D call TRBD1 (6 bases). The V end was cut by 5 bases, the J end by 0 bases, with 23 bases between. CDR1 and CDR2 from the germline V gene are MGHRA and YSYEKL. The CDR3 consists of 19 residues. CDR3 sequence reads: CASSSQDSGGLYSNQPQHF. The CDR3 nucleotides are TGCGCCAGCAGCTCCCAAGACTCGGGGGGCCTTTATAGCAATCAGCCCCAGCATTTT.

The chain recombines TRBV6-4 with TRBJ2-7, with D perhaps matching TRBD2 (6 bases). The CDR3 length is 15 residues. The germline V gene has CDR1 MRHNA and CDR2 SNTAGT. Trimming pared 9 bases from V and 0 bases from J, leaving 18 bases between. CDR3 sequence: CASSGDTRDSYEQYF. In DNA, the CDR3 is TGTGCCAGTTCGGGAGATACCAGGGACTCCTACGAGCAGTACTTC.

This chain uses TRBV11-1 with TRBJ1-2; TRBD1 matches at 7 bases. CDR1 SGHAT and CDR2 FQDESV come from the germline V gene (reference sequence). The V gene end was trimmed by 3 bases and the J gene end by 3 bases; junction bases not matched to a gene: 1. The CDR3 runs to 13 residues. This chain's CDR3 is CASSLGTDYGYTF. The CDR3 nucleotides read TGTGCCAGCAGCTTGGGGACAGACTATGGCTACACCTTC.